Included here is one T cell receptor (beta chain) sequence, with context. Its specificity is not known. CDR3 length: 11 residues. With 9 bases clipped from V and 6 bases from J, the junction kept 2 bases outside the gene matches. Germline lookup yields CDR1 MNHEY and CDR2 SMNVEV (reference sequence). The entry originates in a study of radiotherapy plus CTLA-4 blockade in lung cancer. Turning to the study itself: Disease control reached roughly 33%, with objective responses in around 20%.

Patients with chemo-refractory metastatic non-small-cell lung cancer received focal radiation plus CTLA-4 blockade with ipilimumab. Broader study findings: In blood, tumor-derived TCR clones expanded after radiotherapy plus ipilimumab.

Clones were sequenced by immunoSEQ multiplex PCR, and TCRdb holds only the in-frame ones, with some missing. Altogether around 53,000 clones are present, 86% being singletons, with the ten largest covering around 17%. The sequence was obtained from a human donor with non-small cell lung cancer that progressed on radiotherapy plus ipilimumab. Some clones in this sample may be carry-over from other donors' samples. The source was peripheral blood, collected from a patient treated with radiotherapy plus ipilimumab. The chain carries TRBV27 and TRBJ2-3, with TRBD1 matching 8 bases. The CDR3 bases are TGTGCCAGTGGGACAGGCGATACGCAGTATTTT. The encoded protein is CASGTGDTQYF.